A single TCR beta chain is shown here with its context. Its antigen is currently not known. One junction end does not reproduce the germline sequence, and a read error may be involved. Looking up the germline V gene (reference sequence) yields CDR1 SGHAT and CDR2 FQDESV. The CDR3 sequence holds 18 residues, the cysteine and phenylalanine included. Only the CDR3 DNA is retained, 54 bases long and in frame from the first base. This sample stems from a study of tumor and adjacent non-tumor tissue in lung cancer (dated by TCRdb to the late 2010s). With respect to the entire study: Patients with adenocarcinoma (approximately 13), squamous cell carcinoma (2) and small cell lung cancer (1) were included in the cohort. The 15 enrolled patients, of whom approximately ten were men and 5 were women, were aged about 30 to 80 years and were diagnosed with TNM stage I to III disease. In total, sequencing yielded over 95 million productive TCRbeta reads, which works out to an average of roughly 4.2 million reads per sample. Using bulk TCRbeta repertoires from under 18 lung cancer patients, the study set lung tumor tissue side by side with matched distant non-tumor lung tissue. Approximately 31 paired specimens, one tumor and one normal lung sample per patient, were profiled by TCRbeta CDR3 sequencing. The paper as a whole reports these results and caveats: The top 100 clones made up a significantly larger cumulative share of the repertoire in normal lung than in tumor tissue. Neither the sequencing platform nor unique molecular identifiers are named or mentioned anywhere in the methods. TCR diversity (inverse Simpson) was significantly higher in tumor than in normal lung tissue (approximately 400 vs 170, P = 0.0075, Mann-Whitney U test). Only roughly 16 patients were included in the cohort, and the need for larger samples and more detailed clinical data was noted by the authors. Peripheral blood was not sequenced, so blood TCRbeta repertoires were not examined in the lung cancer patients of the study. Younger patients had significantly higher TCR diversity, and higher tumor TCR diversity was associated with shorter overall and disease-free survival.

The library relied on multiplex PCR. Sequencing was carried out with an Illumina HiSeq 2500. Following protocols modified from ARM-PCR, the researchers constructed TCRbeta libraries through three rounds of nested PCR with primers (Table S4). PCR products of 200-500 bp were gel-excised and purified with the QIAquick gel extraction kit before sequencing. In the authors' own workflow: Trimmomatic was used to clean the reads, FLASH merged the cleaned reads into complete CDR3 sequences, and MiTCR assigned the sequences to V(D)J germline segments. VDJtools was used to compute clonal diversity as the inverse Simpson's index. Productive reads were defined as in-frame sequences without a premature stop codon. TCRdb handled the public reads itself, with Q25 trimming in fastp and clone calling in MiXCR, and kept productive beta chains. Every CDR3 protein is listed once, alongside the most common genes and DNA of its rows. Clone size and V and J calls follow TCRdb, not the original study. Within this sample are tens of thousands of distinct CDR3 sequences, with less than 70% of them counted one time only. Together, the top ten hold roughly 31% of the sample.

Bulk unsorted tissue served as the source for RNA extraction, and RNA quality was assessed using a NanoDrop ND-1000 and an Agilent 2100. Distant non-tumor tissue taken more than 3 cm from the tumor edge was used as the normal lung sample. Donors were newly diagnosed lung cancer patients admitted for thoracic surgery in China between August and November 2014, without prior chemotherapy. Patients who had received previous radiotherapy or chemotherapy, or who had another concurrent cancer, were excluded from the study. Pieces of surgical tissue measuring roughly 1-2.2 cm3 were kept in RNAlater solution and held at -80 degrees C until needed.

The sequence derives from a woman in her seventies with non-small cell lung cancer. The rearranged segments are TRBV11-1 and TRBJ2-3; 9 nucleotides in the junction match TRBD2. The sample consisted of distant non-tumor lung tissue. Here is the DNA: TGTGCCAGCAGCTTAGATTATGGACTAGCGAAAAGCACAGGTACGCAATATTTT. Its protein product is CASSLDYGLAKSTGTQYF.